This TCR beta chain was obtained from a study of blood T cell repertoires in COVID-19. Overall study: From T cells, B-cell-depleted T cells, or PBMCs came the material, which was cDNA or gDNA.

This clone was detected once. Source study methods: Amplification from reference gene primers served as the basis for estimated nucleated cell counts. Libraries were prepared by immunoSEQ multiplex PCR; TCRdb keeps only in-frame clonotypes and omits some of them. The DNA was the basis for D and trimming; V, J and clone size are from that table. The sample has roughly 180,000 clones; about nine tenths are singletons. The CDR3 is 16 amino acids. Per the germline V gene, CDR1 is DFQATT and CDR2 is SNEGSKA (reference sequence). V lost 3 bases and J lost 1; bases outside the gene matches: 11. J is TRBJ2-7 and V is TRBV20-1, with 8 positions matching TRBD2. The source material was peripheral blood. The receptor was isolated from a young woman with acute or convalescent COVID-19. This CDR3 reads CSASDGRAGGSYEQYF. DNA of the CDR3: TGCAGTGCTAGTGACGGGAGGGCCGGGGGTTCCTACGAGCAGTACTTC.